What follows describes a single T cell receptor (beta chain). The antigen remains unidentified. The V segment lost 2 bases and the J segment 1 base; nucleotides outside the gene matches: 2. The CDR3 loop spans 14 amino acids. The germline CDR1 and CDR2 sequences are MNHEY and SMNVEV (reference sequence). The sample originates from a study of coeliac disease. Notes on the study in general: Intraepithelial and lamina propria fractions were not highly pure, so cross-contamination was possible. In active celiac disease, intraepithelial and lamina propria TRB and TRG repertoires were less clonal than controls. TRB repertoires were largely private, with most amino acid sequences found in only one sample.

Cells were frozen in aliquots of around 490,000, and one aliquot per fraction was sequenced. The data were produced by immunoSEQ multiplex PCR, yet TCRdb's version contains in-frame clones alone and is incomplete. The sample has around 4,100 clones; roughly three fifths are singletons. The chain joins TRBV27 to TRBJ2-7; 7 bases align to TRBD2. This clonotype was sampled from a woman aged 18-29 years with active celiac disease. Sequenced sample: intraepithelial lymphocytes from the gut. The CDR3 spells CASSLGEGSYEQYF. The CDR3 DNA sequence: TGTGCCAGCAGTTTAGGGGAGGGGTCCTACGAGCAGTACTTC.